This T cell receptor beta chain was obtained from a study of identical twins. Trimming removed 6 bases from V and 4 bases from J; junction bases left unmatched: 8. This CDR3 has 16 residues. MiXCR was run by TCRdb on the 5' RACE reads, yielding one entry per CDR3 protein. The sample has approximately 590,000 distinct CDR3 sequences, roughly 9.9% seen once; the top ten hold under 3.5%. Whole-study results and caveats: Insertion counts were lower in abundant cord blood beta clonotypes, a trend that memory repertoires did not show.

This clonotype has a handful of counts. What it binds is not known. These same data were also listed under a study on yellow fever vaccine responses in identical twins. That paper states: Reportedly, the T cell response mounted by twins to vaccine seemed partly convergent, partly personalized.

This chain connects TRBV12-3 or TRBV12-4 to TRBJ2-1; 11 bases align to TRBD1. The clonotype originates from a woman younger than 35 in good health. The sequencing input was PBMCs. CDR3 sequence (DNA): TGTGCCAGCAGCCAGCATGGGACAGGGGGTTACAATGAGCAGTTCTTC. Its translation: CASSQHGTGGYNEQFF.